A single sample is the source of the 23 T cell receptor beta chains below, sequenced in a study of blood T cells in healthy people across ages. A J-beta primer mix and a sample-barcoded 5' primer were used in a second PCR of about 6 to 12 cycles. From the 5' RACE reads, TCRdb called clonotypes with MiXCR, one entry per CDR3 protein. The table lists under 2 million distinct CDR3 sequences, around 35% of them singletons. The sequencing sample was made of blood. The receptors here all came from a woman in her twenties or thirties in good health.

This clonotype turned up a few times. V gene TRBV6-1 combines with J gene TRBJ1-2, with TRBD1 matching over 8 bases. The V segment lost 6 bases and the J segment 8 bases; nucleotides outside the gene matches: 17. The CDR3 is 16 amino acids. Germline V gene data show CDR1 as MNHNS and CDR2 as SASEGT. This CDR3 reads CASSQAHSSGGRGYTF. In DNA, the CDR3 is TGTGCCAGCAGCCAAGCCCACTCTTCAGGGGGCAGGGGCTACACCTTC.

The rearrangement joins TRBV7-3 to TRBJ1-5, with 9 bases aligning to TRBD1. Germline CDR1 and CDR2: SGHTA and FQGTGA. The CDR3 loop spans 16 amino acids. Unmatched junction bases numbered 9, after V lost 5 bases and J lost 4 bases. In DNA, the CDR3 is TGTGCCAGCAGCCTGCCCCTAGACAGGGGGAATCAGCCCCAGCATTTT. Protein product: CASSLPLDRGNQPQHF.

Written as DNA, the CDR3 is TGCGCCAGCAGCTTGGGTCGTCGATTGTGGGATACGCAGTATTTT. Amino acid sequence: CASSLGRRLWDTQYF. V and J are TRBV5-1 and TRBJ2-3; D remains unclear. The V end lost 0 bases, the J end lost 6 bases, and 14 bases lay between the germline ends. The CDR3 loop spans 15 amino acids. Germline CDR1 SGHRS, CDR2 YFSETQ. The full variable domain, rest sourced from reference TRBV5-1 and TRBJ2-3, is KAGVTQTPRYLIKTRGQQVTLSCSPISGHRSVSWYQQTPGQGLQFLFEYFSETQRNKGNFPGRFSGRQFSNSRSEMNVSTLELGDSALYLCASSLGRRLWDTQYFGPGTRLTVL.

V and J are TRBV12-3 or TRBV12-4 and TRBJ2-3, with unresolved D. CDR3 length equals 14 residues. V lost 7 bases and J 1 base, leaving 12 bases between the germline ends. The CDR3 here is CASTLRVRTDTQYF. DNA for the CDR3: TGTGCCAGCACCCTACGGGTGCGCACAGATACGCAGTATTTT.

This clonotype was counted only a few times. The DNA of the CDR3 is TGCGCCAGCAGTAGGCTAGCGGGAGGGCCGGTCGGGACCGGGGAGCTGTTTTTT. Amino acid sequence: CASSRLAGGPVGTGELFF. The chain recombines TRBV4-1 with TRBJ2-2; 12 nucleotides align to TRBD2. The J segment lost 5 bases and the V segment lost 6 bases, leaving 13 bases of the junction unmatched. The germline gives CDR1 MGHRA, CDR2 YSYEKL. The CDR3 is made up of 18 amino acids.

This chain uses TRBV10-1 with TRBJ2-5; 9 bases fit TRBD2. Trimming removed 4 bases from V and 3 bases from J; junction bases left unmatched: 9. Germline CDR1 reads WNHNN; CDR2 reads SYGVQD (reference sequence). The CDR3 consists of 16 residues. Here the CDR3 DNA reads TGCGCCAGCAGTGTCGGAGGAGCGGGAGGTAAAGAGACCCAGTACTTC. Residues: CASSVGGAGGKETQYF.

The rearrangement uses TRBV28 and TRBJ2-5, with a weak D call TRBD2 (6 bases). Deletions cut 3 bases from V and 5 bases from J, with 13 bases between. The CDR3 sequence is 14 residues long. Germline V CDR1 and CDR2: MDHEN, SYDVKM. The CDR3 spells CASSFPGGGETQYF. CDR3 coding DNA: TGTGCCAGCAGTTTTCCAGGTGGAGGGGAGACCCAGTACTTC.

The CDR3 coding sequence is TGTGCCAGCAGTGCAACCGGGTTCAGCGGGATTCGCGACGAGCAGTACTTC. This sequence encodes CASSATGFSGIRDEQYF. This chain connects TRBV27 to TRBJ2-7, with 7 bases fitting TRBD2. CDR3 size: 17 residues. Germline-derived CDR1 and CDR2 are MNHEY and SMNVEV (reference sequence). The V and J ends lost 5 bases and 5 bases, in that order; junction bases with no gene match: 18.

Concerning this clonotype itself: Possible read error: a much larger clone is one base away. This chain links TRBV11-2 with TRBJ2-5; 9 bases agree with TRBD2. The length of the CDR3 is 18 residues. Germline V CDR1 and CDR2: SGHAT, FQNNGV. V was pared by 5 bases and J by 6 bases, with 19 bases of the junction left unmatched. In DNA, the CDR3 is TGTGCCAGCAGCGTTAACTGCGGGGGGGCCTCTTTTCAGCAGACCCAGTACTTC. As protein: CASSVNCGGASFQQTQYF.

The CDR3 DNA follows: TGTGCCAGCAGCAAGGGAAGCGGGAGCGCCCCCAAAAACATTCAGTACTTC. Its protein product is CASSKGSGSAPKNIQYF. J is TRBJ2-4 and V is TRBV21-1; the table names TRBD2, a call not compared with the DNA. TRBV21-1 is listed as a pseudogene. The CDR3 contains 17 residues.

This clonotype was detected a few times. V usage is TRBV2 and J usage is TRBJ2-2; no clear D gene. V was clipped by 10 bases and J by 5 bases, with 14 bases between them. Germline V CDR1 and CDR2: SNHLY, FYNNEI. The CDR3 consists of 13 residues. The CDR3 nucleotides read TGTGCCACCACCCAAGAAGTTACCGGGGAGCTGTTTTTT. As protein: CATTQEVTGELFF.

The chain joins TRBV6-1 to TRBJ1-2, with 7 positions matching TRBD1. Germline V CDR1 and CDR2: MNHNS, SASEGT. The V gene end was trimmed by 5 bases and the J gene end by 3 bases; junction bases not matched to a gene: 6. The CDR3 sequence is 14 residues long. The CDR3 DNA is TGTGCCAGCAGTCCACAGGGGCCCCACTATGGCTACACCTTC. Encoded protein: CASSPQGPHYGYTF.

The gene calls are TRBV5-1 and TRBJ2-1, with 14 bases identical to TRBD2. The germline CDR1 and CDR2 sequences are SGHRS and YFSETQ. The V and J ends lost 4 bases and 13 bases, in that order; junction bases with no gene match: 16. CDR3 length: 17 amino acids. CDR3 DNA: TGCGCCAGCAGCCGACGGACCCTGACTAGCGGGGGGGCCTCTCAGTTCTTC. Encoded protein: CASSRRTLTSGGASQFF.

The V gene is TRBV5-1, the J gene TRBJ1-1; no clear D gene. The V gene's germline CDR1 is SGHRS and CDR2 YFSETQ. Trimming removed 4 bases from V and 3 bases from J, with 16 bases in between. The CDR3 has 15 amino acids. CDR3 nucleotide sequence: TGCGCCAGCAGCCGTGGCTACAGAGCGGACACTGAAGCTTTCTTT. It translates to CASSRGYRADTEAFF.

The V and J genes are TRBV20-1 and TRBJ2-5, with D possibly being TRBD1 (6 bases). Trimming cost V 1 base and J 2 bases, with 14 bases left between them. Germline assignment: CDR1 DFQATT and CDR2 SNEGSKA (reference sequence). The CDR3 spans 15 residues. For the CDR3, the DNA is TGCAGTGCTAGAGGACAGGTATCAGGACAAGAGACCCAGTACTTC. Translation gives CSARGQVSGQETQYF.

This clonotype was seen a few times. The chain has TRBV10-3 and TRBJ2-5, with 9 bases identical to TRBD1. CDR3 size: 16 residues. CDR1 ENHRY and CDR2 SYGVKD come from the germline V gene. V shed 2 bases, J shed 4 bases, and the junction held 8 bases outside the gene matches. The CDR3 DNA reads as TGTGCCATCAGTGAGGTCGTTAGGACAGGGGTAGAGACCCAGTACTTC. The encoded protein is CAISEVVRTGVETQYF.

The chain has TRBV12-3 or TRBV12-4 and TRBJ2-4, with a possible D match to TRBD1 (5 bases). The CDR3 has 14 residues. With 2 bases removed from V and 4 bases from J, the gap between germline ends came to 9 bases. The CDR3 protein is CASSLYQGKNIQYF. The CDR3 nucleotides are TGTGCCAGCAGTTTATACCAGGGAAAAAACATTCAGTACTTC.

J is TRBJ2-5 and V is TRBV18, with 7 bases identical to TRBD1. CDR3 size: 15 residues. Germline values: CDR1 KGHSH, CDR2 LQKENI. V trimming: 6 bases; J trimming: 0 bases; junction bases outside the gene matches: 7. CDR3 DNA: TGTGCCAGCTCCCGTTACAGGGGCGACCAAGAGACCCAGTACTTC. This encodes CASSRYRGDQETQYF.

This chain uses TRBV20-1 with TRBJ2-5, with 16 bases that match TRBD2. Trimming took 4 bases from V and 4 from J; bases not matched to a gene: 6. The CDR3 is 16 residues long. Germline V lookup: CDR1 DFQATT, CDR2 SNEGSKA (reference sequence). CDR3 region: CSAKGLAGGWGETQYF. The CDR3, as DNA: TGCAGTGCTAAGGGACTAGCGGGAGGGTGGGGAGAGACCCAGTACTTC.

The V call is TRBV24-1, the J call TRBJ1-3; no clear D gene. This CDR3 comprises 14 residues. The ends were cut back, 8 bases at V and 4 bases at J, with 14 bases in the middle. Per the germline V gene, CDR1 is KGHDR and CDR2 is SFDVKD. CDR3 protein: CATNRTRPGNTIYF. Written as DNA, the CDR3 is TGTGCCACCAATCGCACGAGGCCCGGAAACACCATATATTTT.

V and J are TRBV21-1 and TRBJ2-7; no DNA check was done on the table's D call, TRBD2. TRBV21-1 is assigned pseudogene status. The CDR3 spans 18 residues. This CDR3 reads CASSPRGGASSGREIQYF. The CDR3 DNA reads TGTGCCAGCAGCCCCCGGGGGGGCGCGTCTAGCGGGAGAGAGATCCAGTACTTC.

The V and J genes are TRBV7-3 and TRBJ2-1; TRBD2 agrees at 10 bases. This CDR3 comprises 15 residues. V lost 5 bases and J lost 6; bases outside the gene matches: 7. Per germline, CDR1 SGHTA and CDR2 FQGTGA. The CDR3 coding sequence is TGTGCCAGCAGCAACAGCGGGGGGGCCTTCAATGAGCAGTTCTTC. It is translated as CASSNSGGAFNEQFF.

In the case of this clonotype: Given a much more abundant clone one base away, this may be a read error. The V gene is TRBV6-2 or TRBV6-3, the J gene TRBJ2-1, with D possibly TRBD2 on 6 matching bases. The CDR3 sequence is 13 residues long. In germline, CDR1 is MNHEY, CDR2 SVGEGT. V lost 6 bases, J lost 10 bases, and 16 bases lay in between. CDR3 amino acids: CASSNTRGGEQFF. The CDR3 DNA sequence: TGTGCCAGCAGCAACACTCGGGGAGGAGAGCAGTTCTTC.